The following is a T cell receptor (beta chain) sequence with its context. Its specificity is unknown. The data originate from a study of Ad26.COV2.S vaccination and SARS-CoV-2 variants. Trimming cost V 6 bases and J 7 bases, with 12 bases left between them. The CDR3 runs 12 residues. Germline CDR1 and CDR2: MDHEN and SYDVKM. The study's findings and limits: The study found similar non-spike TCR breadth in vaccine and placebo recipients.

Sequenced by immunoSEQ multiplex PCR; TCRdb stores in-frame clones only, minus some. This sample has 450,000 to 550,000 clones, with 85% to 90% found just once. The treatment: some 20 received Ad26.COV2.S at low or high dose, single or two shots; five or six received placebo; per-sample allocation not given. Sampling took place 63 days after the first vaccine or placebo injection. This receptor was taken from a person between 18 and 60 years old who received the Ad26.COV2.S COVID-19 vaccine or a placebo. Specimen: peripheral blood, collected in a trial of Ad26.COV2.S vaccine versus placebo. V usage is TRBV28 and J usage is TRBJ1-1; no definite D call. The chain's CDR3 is CASRMVLGEAFF. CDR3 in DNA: TGTGCCAGCAGGATGGTGTTGGGTGAAGCTTTCTTT.